Below, 18 T cell receptor beta chains from the same sample are listed, as sequenced in a study of Ad26.COV2.S vaccination and SARS-CoV-2 variants. Noted treatment: around 19 received Ad26.COV2.S at low or high dose, single or two shots; 5 received placebo; per-sample allocation not given. Samples were taken on day 63 after the first vaccine or placebo injection. The repertoire was sequenced with immunoSEQ multiplex PCR; TCRdb's copy has only in-frame clones and lacks some. The repertoire includes about 680,000 clones, 89% of them detected once, and about 1.5% sits in the top ten. The sequencing here drew on peripheral blood, taken in a trial of Ad26.COV2.S vaccine versus placebo. The receptors stem from a person between 18 and 60 years old who received the Ad26.COV2.S COVID-19 vaccine or a placebo.

This CDR3 reads CASSLGGFDTIYF. DNA of the CDR3: TGTGCCAGCAGCTTAGGGGGGTTCGATACCATATATTTT. V is TRBV7-2 and J is TRBJ1-3; possible D gene TRBD1, 5 bases. The CDR3 extends over 13 amino acids. CDR1 is SGHTA, CDR2 FQGNSA, per germline. The V and J ends lost 1 base and 10 bases respectively, with 11 bases between them.

The V gene is TRBV9, the J gene TRBJ2-5; no clear D gene. Germline V CDR1 and CDR2: SGDLS, YYNGEE. The CDR3 is 13 amino acids. The germline V and J ends were trimmed by 0 bases and 5 bases, with 8 bases remaining between them. The CDR3 nucleotides read TGTGCCAGCAGCGTAGGGGTACAGGAGACCCAGTACTTC. It is translated as CASSVGVQETQYF.

Remarks on this clone: In the same sample, other DNA sequences code for this CDR3. The chain employs TRBV27 and TRBJ2-7; 11 bases align to TRBD1. The V gene end was trimmed by 0 bases and the J gene end by 3 bases; junction bases not matched to a gene: 1. The CDR3 is made up of 15 amino acids. CDR1 and CDR2 from the germline V gene are MNHEY and SMNVEV (reference sequence). CDR3 nucleotide sequence: TGTGCCAGCAGTTTATCCGGGACAGGGGGCTACGAGCAGTACTTC. Residues: CASSLSGTGGYEQYF.

This rearrangement joins TRBV7-2 to TRBJ1-1; 9 bases line up with TRBD1. J was trimmed by 4 bases and V by 3 bases; bases with no gene match: 9. The CDR3 extends over 16 amino acids. CDR1 and CDR2 from the germline V gene are SGHTA and FQGNSA. The CDR3 DNA is TGTGCCAGCAGCTTCCTACAGGGGGCGCAGGGCACTGAAGCTTTCTTT. It specifies CASSFLQGAQGTEAFF.

This chain uses TRBV2 with TRBJ2-1, with a possible D match to TRBD2 (5 bases). The CDR3 has 14 amino acids. V gave up 10 bases and J gave up 3 bases, with 16 bases separating them. The V gene's germline CDR1 is SNHLY and CDR2 FYNNEI. Here the CDR3 reads CATQGSGLYNEQFF. CDR3 in DNA: TGTGCCACGCAAGGCAGCGGTCTCTACAATGAGCAGTTCTTC.

The chain couples TRBV5-5 to TRBJ2-2; TRBD2 agrees at 7 bases. The CDR3 consists of 16 residues. CDR1 and CDR2 (germline): SGHKS, YYEKEE (reference sequence). The junction had 7 bases not matched to a gene; V was cut back by 2 bases and J by 3 bases. The DNA for the CDR3 is TGTGCCAGCAGCTTTAGGGAGGGAGGGTACACCGGGGAGCTGTTTTTT. Its protein is CASSFREGGYTGELFF.

This sequence joins TRBV7-2 and TRBJ2-1; 9 bases match TRBD1. Germline V gene sequence: CDR1 SGHTA, CDR2 FQGNSA. The CDR3 is 15 amino acids. Trimming took 4 bases from V and 3 from J; bases not matched to a gene: 4. CDR3 bases: TGTGCCAGCAGCTCAGGGACAGGGTACTACAATGAGCAGTTCTTC. The encoded protein is CASSSGTGYYNEQFF.

This chain links TRBV11-2 with TRBJ2-2, with a weak D call TRBD1 (6 bases). The CDR3 totals 14 residues. The V gene's germline CDR1 is SGHAT and CDR2 FQNNGV. Trimming removed 1 base at V and 9 bases at J, with 12 bases between. CDR3 region: CASSLGWDNRELFF. The CDR3 region has the DNA TGTGCCAGCAGCTTAGGGTGGGACAACAGGGAGCTGTTTTTT.

V is TRBV2 and J is TRBJ1-1, with D tentatively TRBD1 (5 bases). Germline V CDR1 and CDR2: SNHLY, FYNNEI. This CDR3 has 15 amino acids. V was trimmed by 2 bases and J by 3 bases, leaving 13 bases between them. Here the CDR3 reads CASSESLRRDTEAFF. CDR3 sequence (DNA): TGTGCCAGCAGTGAATCCCTCCGCAGGGACACTGAAGCTTTCTTT.

The rearrangement joins TRBV6-5 to TRBJ1-2; TRBD1 matches 7 bases. The CDR3 runs 14 residues. CDR1 and CDR2 from the germline V gene are MNHEY and SVGAGI. Unmatched junction bases numbered 5, after V lost 0 bases and J lost 7 bases. The CDR3 is CASSYSGGGLGYTF. CDR3 DNA: TGTGCCAGCAGTTACTCGGGAGGGGGCCTTGGCTACACCTTC.

The chain joins TRBV27 to TRBJ2-5, with 7 positions matching TRBD2. Looked up from germline, CDR1 is MNHEY and CDR2 is SMNVEV (reference sequence). V lost 5 bases to trimming and J lost 5 bases; unmatched junction nucleotides: 11. The CDR3 has 15 amino acids. The CDR3 is CASSTSRQGGETQYF. CDR3 nucleotides: TGTGCCAGCAGTACAAGTAGGCAGGGAGGGGAGACCCAGTACTTC.

The chain recombines TRBV5-1 with TRBJ2-3; D perhaps matches TRBD1 (6 bases). The V gene lost 2 bases and the J gene lost 1 base, with 8 bases spanning the gap. This CDR3 has 14 residues. Germline V CDR1 and CDR2: SGHRS, YFSETQ. The CDR3 nucleotides are TGCGCCAGCAGCTTATGGACAGGCACAGATACGCAGTATTTT. This translates into CASSLWTGTDTQYF.

This chain links TRBV30 with TRBJ2-1; D is ambiguous. There are 14 residues in the CDR3. V was shortened by 0 bases and J by 6 bases, with 12 bases between the two germline ends. The germline V gene has CDR1 GTSNPN and CDR2 SVGIG (reference sequence). The CDR3 loop reads CAWSVEESGNEQFF. CDR3 nucleotide sequence: TGTGCCTGGAGTGTCGAGGAGTCGGGCAATGAGCAGTTCTTC. Full variable domain (remainder filled in from reference TRBV30 and TRBJ2-1): SQTIHQWPATLVQPVGSPLSLECTVEGTSNPNLYWYRQAAGRGLQLLFYSVGIGQISSEVPQNLSASRPQDRQFILSSKKLLLSDSGFYLCAWSVEESGNEQFFGPGTRLTVL.

V and J are TRBV29-1 and TRBJ2-5, with TRBD1 matching over 7 bases. The CDR3 is 14 amino acids. Germline V lookup: CDR1 SQVTM, CDR2 ANQGSEA. With V trimmed by 7 bases and J by 2 bases, 10 bases remained unmatched. In DNA form, the CDR3 reads TGCAGCGCCGACCTCGGGACAGCTCAAGAGACCCAGTACTTC. Translating it yields CSADLGTAQETQYF.

This rearrangement joins TRBV7-3 to TRBJ2-3; 7 nucleotides match TRBD2. There are 15 residues in the CDR3. The V and J ends lost 2 bases and 0 bases, in that order; junction bases with no gene match: 2. Germline V gene lookup returns CDR1 SGHTA and CDR2 FQGTGA. CDR3 nucleotides: TGTGCCAGCAGCTTACGGGACTACAGCACAGATACGCAGTATTTT. This sequence encodes CASSLRDYSTDTQYF. The entire variable domain, with the rest obtained from reference TRBV7-3 and TRBJ2-3, is as follows: GAGVSQTPSNKVTEKGKYVELRCDPISGHTALYWYRQSLGQGPEFLIYFQGTGAADDSGLPNDRFFAVRPEGSVSTLKIQRTERGDSAVYLCASSLRDYSTDTQYFGPGTRLTVL.

J is TRBJ1-4 and V is TRBV7-2; 9 bases are a match to TRBD1. V was clipped by 5 bases and J by 2 bases; unmatched bases: 3. The CDR3 length is 15 residues. Germline lookup yields CDR1 SGHTA and CDR2 FQGNSA. CDR3 in amino acids: CASSAQGATNEKLFF. The DNA for the CDR3 is TGTGCCAGCAGCGCACAGGGGGCGACTAATGAAAAACTGTTTTTT.

As to this clone: Different DNA sequences within this sample yield the same CDR3. The CDR3 reads CATSDLGGPNTGELFF. The CDR3 DNA sequence: TGTGCCACCAGTGATTTGGGGGGGCCGAACACCGGGGAGCTGTTTTTT. V and J are TRBV24-1 and TRBJ2-2; D is tentatively TRBD1 or TRBD2 (6 bases each). This CDR3 is built from 16 residues. Deletions cut 0 bases from V and 0 bases from J, with 7 bases between. Germline loops: CDR1 KGHDR, CDR2 SFDVKD.

The chain couples TRBV11-2 to TRBJ2-2, with D uncertain. Germline CDR1 and CDR2: SGHAT and FQNNGV. There are 15 residues in the CDR3. V lost 0 bases and J lost 1, with 6 bases in between. CDR3 DNA sequence: TGTGCCAGCAGCTTAGAACAATGGAACACCGGGGAGCTGTTTTTT. Translating gives CASSLEQWNTGELFF.